These 15 T cell receptor beta chains originate from one sample sequenced in a study of blood T cell repertoires in COVID-19. Repertoires were generated with immunoSEQ multiplex PCR, while TCRdb's copy carries only in-frame clones and drops some. The sample contains 35,000 to 45,000 clones, around 85% of which appear only once. The specimen was peripheral blood. All receptors derive from a human donor in a cohort sampled during active COVID-19.

This clone occurred once. The genes are TRBV27 and TRBJ1-6; 8 bases are shared with TRBD1. Trimming at V came to 4 bases and at J to 11 bases, leaving 22 bases not matched to a gene. CDR3 length: 19 amino acids. Germline V CDR1 and CDR2: MNHEY, SMNVEV (reference sequence). The CDR3: CASSSTRDRGSLYFAPLHF. CDR3 DNA: TGTGCCAGCAGTTCCACCCGCGACAGGGGCTCCCTATATTTTGCACCCCTCCACTTT.

CDR3: CASSEVLAGDTQYF. The CDR3 DNA follows: TGTGCCAGCAGTGAAGTGCTAGCTGGGGATACGCAGTATTTT. The genes are TRBV6-1 and TRBJ2-3; a weak D match, TRBD2 (5 bases). V was shortened by 1 base and J by 6 bases, with 11 bases between the two germline ends. Germline V CDR1 and CDR2: MNHNS, SASEGT. The CDR3 covers 14 residues.

V is TRBV2 and J is TRBJ2-5; possibly TRBD1 for D (5 bases). V was trimmed by 7 bases and J by 2 bases, leaving 11 bases between them. The germline V gene encodes CDR1 SNHLY and CDR2 FYNNEI. This CDR3 region has 13 residues. CDR3 nucleotides: TGTGCCAGCAACCCAGGGCGGCAAGAGACCCAGTACTTC. It codes for CASNPGRQETQYF.

The chain joins TRBV27 to TRBJ1-2; no firm D call. Trimming took 5 bases from V and 5 from J, leaving 15 bases between them. The CDR3 consists of 14 residues. Germline-derived CDR1 and CDR2 are MNHEY and SMNVEV (reference sequence). The CDR3: CASSNLVGGYGYTF. DNA for the CDR3: TGTGCCAGCAGTAACCTCGTCGGCGGGTATGGCTACACCTTC.

V gene TRBV2 combines with J gene TRBJ1-6; TRBD1 matches 8 bases. The CDR3 loop spans 13 amino acids. The V gene end was trimmed by 5 bases and the J gene end by 14 bases; junction bases not matched to a gene: 8. Looked up from germline, CDR1 is SNHLY and CDR2 is FYNNEI. The CDR3 DNA is TGTGCCAGCAGTCAGCGGACAGGGTCATCCCTCCACTTT. Protein: CASSQRTGSSLHF.

The CDR3 bases are TGTGCCAGCAGTCGGGGGGGCTTGCTCAATGAGCAGTTCTTC. Amino acid sequence: CASSRGGLLNEQFF. The chain uses TRBV28 and TRBJ2-1; 8 bases fit TRBD2. Trimming at V came to 5 bases and at J to 6 bases, leaving 6 bases not matched to a gene. The CDR3 is 14 residues long. The germline CDR1 and CDR2 sequences are MDHEN and SYDVKM.

The rearrangement links TRBV11-3 to TRBJ2-7, with 8 bases aligning to TRBD1. After removal of 5 bases from V and 0 bases from J, the junction contained 6 bases not matched to a gene. The CDR3 contains 15 residues. CDR1 and CDR2 (germline): SGHNT, YENEEA. In DNA form, the CDR3 reads TGTGCCAGCAGCATGGGACAGGCTGCCTCCTACGAGCAGTACTTC. Its translation is CASSMGQAASYEQYF. The complete variable domain, with remaining parts taken from reference TRBV11-3 and TRBJ2-7, reads EAGVVQSPRYKIIEKKQPVAFWCNPISGHNTLYWYLQNLGQGPELLIRYENEEAVDDSQLPKDRFSAERLKGVDSTLKIQPAELGDSAVYLCASSMGQAASYEQYFGPGTRLTVT.

This clone was seen a single time. Here the CDR3 reads CASSYGHEQFF. DNA for the CDR3: TGTGCCAGCAGTTATGGGCACGAGCAGTTCTTC. V and J are TRBV6-2 or TRBV6-3 and TRBJ2-1; D is ambiguous. Germline V gene lookup returns CDR1 MNHEY and CDR2 SVGEGT. The CDR3 loop spans 11 amino acids. Between the trimmed V and J ends, which lost 3 bases and 10 bases, there was a span of 7 bases.

CDR3 bases: TGCGCCAGCAGCGCGGGACAGGGACAGCCCCAGCATTTT. Translated, it gives CASSAGQGQPQHF. The V and J genes are TRBV5-1 and TRBJ1-5; TRBD1 matches 9 bases. Trimming at V came to 4 bases and at J to 7 bases, leaving 3 bases not matched to a gene. Per the germline V gene, CDR1 is SGHRS and CDR2 is YFSETQ. The CDR3 length is 13 residues.

This chain uses TRBV27 with TRBJ1-5; 7 bases line up with TRBD1. After removal of 6 bases from V and 1 base from J, the junction contained 6 bases not matched to a gene. Germline CDR1 and CDR2: MNHEY and SMNVEV (reference sequence). The CDR3 spans 15 residues. In DNA form, the CDR3 reads TGTGCCAGCAGCCGACAGGGTGGGAGCAATCAGCCCCAGCATTTT. Translated: CASSRQGGSNQPQHF.

CDR3 DNA sequence: TGCGCCAGCAGCTTGGCGGGACAGGGGGCACTACCCGGGGAGCTGTTTTTT. It yields the protein CASSLAGQGALPGELFF. The rearrangement links TRBV5-1 to TRBJ2-2; 12 nucleotides agree with TRBD1. The germline V gene has CDR1 SGHRS and CDR2 YFSETQ. The V segment lost 0 bases and the J segment 6 bases; nucleotides outside the gene matches: 6. CDR3 length: 17 amino acids. Full variable domain (outside the CDR3, taken from reference TRBV5-1 and TRBJ2-2): KAGVTQTPRYLIKTRGQQVTLSCSPISGHRSVSWYQQTPGQGLQFLFEYFSETQRNKGNFPGRFSGRQFSNSRSEMNVSTLELGDSALYLCASSLAGQGALPGELFFGEGSRLTVL.

The chain uses TRBV6-5 and TRBJ2-7; 8 nucleotides agree with TRBD2. There are 15 residues in the CDR3. The J segment lost 0 bases and the V segment lost 5 bases, leaving 6 bases of the junction unmatched. CDR1 and CDR2 from the germline V gene are MNHEY and SVGAGI. The CDR3: CASSIERGPSYEQYF. Written as DNA, the CDR3 is TGTGCCAGCAGTATTGAGCGGGGGCCCTCCTACGAGCAGTACTTC.

The sample holds a few counts of this clone. V gene TRBV19 combines with J gene TRBJ1-1, with D maybe TRBD1 (6 bases). This CDR3 has 14 amino acids. V lost 3 bases and J 5 bases, leaving 13 bases between the germline ends. Germline CDR1 reads LNHDA; CDR2 reads SQIVND (reference sequence). CDR3 in amino acids: CASSIQGDRTEAFF. The CDR3 DNA is TGTGCCAGTAGTATCCAGGGAGACAGGACTGAAGCTTTCTTT.

This chain uses TRBV5-1 with TRBJ1-2; D call uncertain. CDR1 and CDR2 (germline): SGHRS, YFSETQ. The CDR3 has 15 amino acids. Trimming left V 4 bases short and J 4 bases short, with 17 bases between. CDR3 sequence (DNA): TGCGCCAGCAGCCCCTTCGACTATAGCTCCTATGGCTACACCTTC. Translation gives CASSPFDYSSYGYTF. Full variable domain (rest looked up from reference TRBV5-1 and TRBJ1-2): KAGVTQTPRYLIKTRGQQVTLSCSPISGHRSVSWYQQTPGQGLQFLFEYFSETQRNKGNFPGRFSGRQFSNSRSEMNVSTLELGDSALYLCASSPFDYSSYGYTFGSGTRLTVV.

The chain combines TRBV4-2 with TRBJ2-2; 9 bases align to TRBD2. Germline loops: CDR1 LGHNA, CDR2 YNFKEQ. The CDR3 has 17 amino acids. The trim removed 0 bases at V and 4 bases at J, leaving 6 bases unmatched. The CDR3 nucleotides read TGTGCCAGCAGCCAAGATAGGCTAGCGGGGCCCACCGGGGAGCTGTTTTTT. Its translation is CASSQDRLAGPTGELFF.